These 19 T cell receptor beta chains were all obtained from the same sample, sequenced in a study of CD8 T cells in Susac syndrome. The RNA input was about 0.5 to 1 ug, and it was reverse transcribed with random hexamers. One entry per CDR3 protein results from TCRdb running MiXCR on the immunoSEQ multiplex PCR reads. The sample includes more than 95,000 distinct CDR3 sequences, 85% to 95% of them seen just once. Sequenced input: CD8+ T cells from PBMCs. The receptors stem from a human donor with multiple sclerosis.

V and J are TRBV9 and TRBJ2-7; TRBD1 agrees at 10 bases. V shed 6 bases, J shed 5 bases, and the junction held 11 bases outside the gene matches. From germline, CDR1 is SGDLS and CDR2 YYNGEE. The CDR3 has 15 residues. This chain's CDR3 is CASTGGGTGDNEQYF. CDR3 in DNA: TGTGCCAGCACCGGGGGGGGGACAGGGGATAACGAGCAGTACTTC.

V usage is TRBV24-1 and J usage is TRBJ2-2; 7 nucleotides line up with TRBD2. The germline V gene encodes CDR1 KGHDR and CDR2 SFDVKD. The CDR3 extends over 15 amino acids. With 7 bases clipped from V and 6 bases from J, the junction kept 10 bases outside the gene matches. The CDR3 reads CATSDRLASAGELFF. The CDR3 coding sequence is TGTGCCACCAGCGATAGACTAGCATCGGCCGGGGAGCTGTTTTTT.

This clonotype was detected only once. V and J are TRBV9 and TRBJ2-7; 8 nucleotides line up with TRBD1. After removal of 3 bases from V and 3 bases from J, the junction contained 11 bases not matched to a gene. This CDR3 contains 16 residues. From germline, CDR1 is SGDLS and CDR2 YYNGEE. The CDR3 DNA is TGTGCCAGCAGCGGGGCCCGGACAGGGAACGACTACGAGCAGTACTTC. Translating it yields CASSGARTGNDYEQYF.

This clonotype was found once. The genes are TRBV7-3 and TRBJ2-1, with D perhaps matching TRBD2 (6 bases). V dropped 6 bases and J dropped 4 bases, with 16 bases sitting between them. CDR1 is SGHTA and CDR2 is FQGTGA in the germline V gene. The CDR3 sequence is 15 residues long. The CDR3 DNA reads as TGTGCCAGCAGTTCTTTGGGTGGACTATACAATGAGCAGTTCTTC. This encodes CASSSLGGLYNEQFF.

CDR3 protein: CASSSAGGGNEQFF. In DNA, the CDR3 is TGCGCCAGCAGCTCCGCAGGGGGAGGGAATGAGCAGTTCTTC. This chain joins TRBV5-1 and TRBJ2-1, with D possibly being TRBD1 or TRBD2 (7 bases each). The CDR3 runs to 14 residues. V gave up 3 bases and J gave up 7 bases, with 14 bases separating them. Germline CDR1 and CDR2: SGHRS and YFSETQ.

The gene calls are TRBV27 and TRBJ2-7, with 11 bases matching TRBD2. The V segment lost 5 bases and the J segment 7 bases; nucleotides outside the gene matches: 4. The CDR3 extends over 13 amino acids. CDR1 MNHEY and CDR2 SMNVEV come from the germline V gene (reference sequence). DNA for the CDR3: TGTGCCAGCAGTCCGTGGACTAGCGGGGAGCAGTACTTC. Translated, it gives CASSPWTSGEQYF.

This chain uses TRBV5-1 with TRBJ2-7; TRBD2 matches 12 bases. The CDR3 is made up of 18 amino acids. The trim removed 4 bases at V and 1 base at J, leaving 12 bases unmatched. Germline V gene sequence: CDR1 SGHRS, CDR2 YFSETQ. The CDR3 is CASSPRLAGDLGSYEQYV. The CDR3 DNA reads TGCGCCAGCAGCCCGCGACTAGCGGGAGATTTGGGATCCTACGAGCAGTACGTC.

CDR3 sequence: CASRWGLNEQYF. The CDR3 DNA is TGTGCCAGCAGGTGGGGGCTCAACGAGCAGTACTTC. This sequence joins TRBV11-2 and TRBJ2-7, with D perhaps TRBD1 (6 bases). The CDR3 sequence is 12 residues long. V was pared by 6 bases and J by 5 bases, with 11 bases between. CDR1 SGHAT and CDR2 FQNNGV come from the germline V gene.

The chain recombines TRBV9 with TRBJ1-1; D gene unclear. The CDR3 sequence is 17 residues long. Trimming removed 1 base at V and 4 bases at J, with 20 bases between. Germline values: CDR1 SGDLS, CDR2 YYNGEE. This CDR3 is CASSVRQTSEPTTEAFF. DNA of the CDR3: TGTGCCAGCAGCGTAAGACAAACCTCAGAGCCCACCACTGAAGCTTTCTTT.

The V and J genes are TRBV11-2 and TRBJ2-7; D is undetermined. From germline, CDR1 is SGHAT and CDR2 FQNNGV. The CDR3 is made up of 12 amino acids. Trimming shortened V by 2 bases and J by 6 bases, and 8 bases separated the two germline ends. The CDR3 reads CASSLFPPEQYF. CDR3 bases: TGTGCCAGCAGCTTATTTCCCCCCGAGCAGTACTTC.

This clonotype is a singleton in its sample. V is TRBV12-5 and J is TRBJ1-5; a weak D match, TRBD1 (5 bases). Germline assignment: CDR1 LGHNT and CDR2 FRNRAP. The CDR3 spans 17 residues. Between the trimmed V and J ends, which lost 0 bases and 0 bases, there was a span of 12 bases. CDR3 in DNA: TGTGCTAGTGGTTTGGTACCGACAGATTATAGCAATCAGCCCCAGCATTTT. This gives the protein CASGLVPTDYSNQPQHF.

The chain joins TRBV6-6 to TRBJ1-2; D not resolved. Trimming pared 6 bases from V and 4 bases from J, leaving 12 bases between. CDR3 length: 13 residues. CDR1 is MNHNY, CDR2 SVGAGI, per germline (reference sequence). CDR3 nucleotides: TGTGCCAGCAGCCGCGCAAGGCTCTATGGCTACACCTTC. Protein: CASSRARLYGYTF.

This sequence joins TRBV25-1 and TRBJ1-2; D gene unclear. CDR1 is MGHDK and CDR2 is SYGVNS in the germline V gene. The CDR3 covers 11 residues. The V and J ends lost 2 bases and 6 bases respectively, with 4 bases between them. The CDR3 region is CASSEGHGYTF. CDR3 DNA: TGTGCCAGCAGTGAAGGGCATGGCTACACCTTC.

The CDR3 region is CASSLSGRSNTGELFF. DNA for the CDR3: TGTGCCAGCAGTTTATCAGGCAGGTCGAACACCGGGGAGCTGTTTTTT. The V gene is TRBV27, the J gene TRBJ2-2; D gene uncertain. V lost 0 bases and J 0 bases, leaving 8 bases between the germline ends. Germline loops: CDR1 MNHEY, CDR2 SMNVEV (reference sequence). CDR3 length equals 16 residues.

The chain recombines TRBV20-1 with TRBJ1-1, with a possible D match to TRBD1 (6 bases). CDR1 is DFQATT, CDR2 SNEGSKA, per germline (reference sequence). The CDR3 is 15 residues long. Trimming cost V 3 bases and J 0 bases, with 14 bases left between them. CDR3 in amino acids: CSASPRGHMNTEAFF. The CDR3, as DNA: TGCAGTGCTAGCCCCCGGGGACACATGAACACTGAAGCTTTCTTT.

This chain joins TRBV29-1 and TRBJ1-2, with D hard to call. The CDR3 spans 14 residues. Trimming left V 4 bases short and J 2 bases short, with 14 bases between. CDR1 is SQVTM and CDR2 is ANQGSEA in the germline V gene. CDR3 protein: CSVGPDRDNYGYTF. For the CDR3, the DNA is TGCAGCGTTGGTCCGGACCGAGACAACTATGGCTACACCTTC.

This chain links TRBV7-6 with TRBJ2-5; tentative D call: TRBD1 (6 bases). Between the trimmed V and J ends, which lost 2 bases and 4 bases, there was a span of 14 bases. In germline, CDR1 is SGHVS, CDR2 FNYEAQ. The CDR3 loop spans 15 amino acids. The CDR3 DNA reads TGTGCCAGCAGCTTAAGTCAGGGGAAGATAGAGACCCAGTACTTC. As protein: CASSLSQGKIETQYF.

This chain joins TRBV4-2 and TRBJ2-7; TRBD2 aligns across 10 bases. With V trimmed by 2 bases and J by 3 bases, 7 bases remained unmatched. Germline lookup yields CDR1 LGHNA and CDR2 YNFKEQ. This CDR3 comprises 16 residues. CDR3 nucleotides: TGTGCCAGCAGCCAACGAACCGGGACTAGCGTCTACGAGCAGTACGTC. Protein: CASSQRTGTSVYEQYV.

The rearrangement links TRBV9 to TRBJ2-2; D unresolved. V lost 2 bases, J lost 2 bases, and 4 bases lay in between. Germline lookup yields CDR1 SGDLS and CDR2 YYNGEE. This CDR3 is 13 amino acids long. CDR3 sequence: CASSVSNTGELFF. In nucleotides, the CDR3 is TGTGCCAGCAGCGTTTCTAACACCGGGGAGCTGTTTTTT.